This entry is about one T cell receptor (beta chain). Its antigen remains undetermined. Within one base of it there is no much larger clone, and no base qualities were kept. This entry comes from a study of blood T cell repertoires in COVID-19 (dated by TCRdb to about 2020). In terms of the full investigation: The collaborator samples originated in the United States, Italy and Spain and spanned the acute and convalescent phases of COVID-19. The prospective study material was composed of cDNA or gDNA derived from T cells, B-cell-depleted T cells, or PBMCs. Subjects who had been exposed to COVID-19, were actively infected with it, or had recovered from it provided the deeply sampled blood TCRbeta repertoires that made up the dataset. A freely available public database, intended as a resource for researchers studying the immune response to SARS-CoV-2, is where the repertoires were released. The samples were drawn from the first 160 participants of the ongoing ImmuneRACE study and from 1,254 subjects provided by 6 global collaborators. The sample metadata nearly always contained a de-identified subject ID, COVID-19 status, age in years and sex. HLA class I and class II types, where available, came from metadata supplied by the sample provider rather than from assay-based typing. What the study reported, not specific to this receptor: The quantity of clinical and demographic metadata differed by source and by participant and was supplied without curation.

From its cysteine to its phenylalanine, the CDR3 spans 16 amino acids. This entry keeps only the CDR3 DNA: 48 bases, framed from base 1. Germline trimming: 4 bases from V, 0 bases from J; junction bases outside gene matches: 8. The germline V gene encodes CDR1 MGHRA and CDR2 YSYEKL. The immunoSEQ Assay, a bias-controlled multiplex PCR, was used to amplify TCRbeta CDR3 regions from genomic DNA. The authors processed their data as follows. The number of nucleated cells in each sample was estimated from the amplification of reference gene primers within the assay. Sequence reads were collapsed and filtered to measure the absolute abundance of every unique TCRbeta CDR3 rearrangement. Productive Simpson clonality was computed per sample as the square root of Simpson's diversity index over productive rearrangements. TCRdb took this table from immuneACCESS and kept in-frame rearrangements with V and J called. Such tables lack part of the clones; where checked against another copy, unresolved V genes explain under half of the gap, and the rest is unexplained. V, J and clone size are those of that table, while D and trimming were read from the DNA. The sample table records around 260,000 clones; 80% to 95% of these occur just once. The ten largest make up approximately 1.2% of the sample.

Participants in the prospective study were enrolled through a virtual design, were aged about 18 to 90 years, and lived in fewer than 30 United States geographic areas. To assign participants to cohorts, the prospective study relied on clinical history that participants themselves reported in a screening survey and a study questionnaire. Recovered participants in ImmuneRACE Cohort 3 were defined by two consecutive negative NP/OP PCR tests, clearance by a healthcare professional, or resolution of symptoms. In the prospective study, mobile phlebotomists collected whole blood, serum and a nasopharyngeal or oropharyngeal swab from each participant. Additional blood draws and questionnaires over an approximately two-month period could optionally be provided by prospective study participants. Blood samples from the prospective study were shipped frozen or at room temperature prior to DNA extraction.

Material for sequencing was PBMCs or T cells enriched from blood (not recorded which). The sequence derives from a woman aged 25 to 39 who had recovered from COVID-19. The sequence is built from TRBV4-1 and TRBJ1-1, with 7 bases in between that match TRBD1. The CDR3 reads CASSLRDRGLNTEAFF. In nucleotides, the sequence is TGCGCCAGCAGCCTCCGGGACAGAGGCTTGAACACTGAAGCTTTCTTT.